The 27 T cell receptor beta chains in this list originate from one sample, sequenced in a study of blood T cell repertoires in COVID-19. The method was immunoSEQ multiplex PCR; TCRdb's version includes in-frame clones alone and lacks a portion of them. The table includes 220,000 or so clones, 82% detected once. Sequenced material: PBMCs or T cells enriched from blood (not recorded which). Receptors originate from a woman in her fifties or sixties who had recovered from COVID-19.

This clone turned up a few times. The J gene is TRBJ1-5, the V gene TRBV12-5; D possibly corresponds to TRBD1 (5 bases). V lost 3 bases and J 7 bases, leaving 22 bases between the germline ends. CDR1 and CDR2 from the germline V gene are LGHNT and FRNRAP. The CDR3 consists of 17 residues. The CDR3 DNA is TGTGCTAGTGGTTTCCTCGGCAGGGAGGGCCCGAAACAGCCCCAGCATTTT. Translating it yields CASGFLGREGPKQPQHF.

This rearrangement joins TRBV10-3 to TRBJ2-3, with 7 nucleotides matching TRBD2. V gave up 4 bases and J gave up 2 bases; unmatched junction bases: 3. The germline CDR1 and CDR2 sequences are ENHRY and SYGVKD. CDR3 length: 14 amino acids. The CDR3 sequence is CAISAGTTTDTQYF. CDR3 nucleotide sequence: TGTGCCATCAGTGCGGGGACTACCACAGATACGCAGTATTTT.

The J gene is TRBJ1-5, the V gene TRBV2; 7 nucleotides agree with TRBD1. Germline V gene lookup returns CDR1 SNHLY and CDR2 FYNNEI. This CDR3 comprises 13 residues. Trimming removed 4 bases from V and 7 bases from J; junction bases left unmatched: 4. This CDR3 reads CASSGQGSQPQHF. The CDR3 region has the DNA TGTGCCAGCAGTGGACAGGGCTCCCAGCCCCAGCATTTT.

The chain is built from TRBV11-1 and TRBJ1-1; D is possibly TRBD1 (6 bases). Germline V gene data show CDR1 as SGHAT and CDR2 as FQDESV (reference sequence). The V end was cut by 1 base, the J end by 11 bases, with 14 bases between. The CDR3 is made up of 13 amino acids. The CDR3 DNA reads as TGTGCCAGCAGCTTAGGAGGACAGTGGGTCGCTTTCTTT. Translated: CASSLGGQWVAFF.

This clone was seen at least ten times. V usage is TRBV9 and J usage is TRBJ2-3, with D unclear. This CDR3 is built from 15 residues. The germline V and J ends were trimmed by 4 bases and 1 base, with 13 bases remaining between them. CDR1 is SGDLS, CDR2 YYNGEE, per germline. Here the CDR3 reads CASSPGAAGTDTQYF. The CDR3 DNA sequence: TGTGCCAGCAGCCCTGGAGCCGCGGGCACAGATACGCAGTATTTT.

The chain joins TRBV11-2 to TRBJ2-5, with 7 bases that match TRBD2. The J segment lost 4 bases and the V segment lost 5 bases, leaving 16 bases of the junction unmatched. Germline CDR1 and CDR2: SGHAT and FQNNGV. This CDR3 comprises 17 residues. The chain's CDR3 is CASSPRESGWLSETQYF. In DNA form, the CDR3 reads TGTGCCAGCAGCCCGCGGGAGTCGGGTTGGTTATCAGAGACCCAGTACTTC.

The chain carries TRBV6-5 and TRBJ1-5; 10 bases are a match to TRBD1. CDR3 length: 15 residues. Germline values: CDR1 MNHEY, CDR2 SVGAGI. V shed 6 bases, J shed 2 bases, and the junction held 4 bases outside the gene matches. The CDR3 loop reads CASSPGTGGNQPQHF. DNA for the CDR3: TGTGCCAGCAGCCCCGGGACAGGGGGCAATCAGCCCCAGCATTTT.

This chain joins TRBV6-5 and TRBJ1-5, with D possibly being TRBD1 (5 bases). Trimming stripped 0 bases from V and 7 bases from J, with 7 bases between. In germline, CDR1 is MNHEY, CDR2 SVGAGI. The CDR3 spans 13 residues. The CDR3 DNA follows: TGTGCCAGCAGTTACTCCTCAGGGCAGCCCCAGCATTTT. This sequence encodes CASSYSSGQPQHF.

The gene calls are TRBV7-9 and TRBJ1-6; 8 bases match TRBD1. Germline V lookup: CDR1 SEHNR, CDR2 FQNEAQ (reference sequence). The CDR3 contains 15 residues. V lost 5 bases and J lost 6; bases outside the gene matches: 6. The chain's CDR3 is CASSPPTGGNSPLHF. The CDR3 DNA follows: TGTGCCAGCAGCCCCCCCACAGGGGGTAATTCACCCCTCCACTTT.

CDR3 amino acids: CASSERVAGDRFF. The CDR3 region has the DNA TGTGCCAGCAGTGAAAGGGTAGCGGGAGACCGGTTCTTC. This sequence joins TRBV2 and TRBJ2-1; 9 nucleotides align to TRBD2. V lost 2 bases to trimming and J lost 15 bases; unmatched junction nucleotides: 8. This CDR3 region has 13 residues. CDR1 is SNHLY, CDR2 FYNNEI, per germline.

The chain employs TRBV7-2 and TRBJ1-6; 7 positions match TRBD1. This CDR3 is 15 amino acids long. In germline, CDR1 is SGHTA, CDR2 FQGNSA. The V and J ends lost 3 bases and 9 bases, in that order; junction bases with no gene match: 8. CDR3 sequence reads: CASSFRQGWSSPLHF. The CDR3 DNA is TGTGCCAGCAGCTTCCGACAGGGATGGAGTTCACCCCTCCACTTT. Based on the CDR3 plus reference TRBV7-2 and TRBJ1-6, the full variable domain is GAGVSQSPSNKVTEKGKDVELRCDPISGHTALYWYRQSLGQGLEFLIYFQGNSAPDKSGLPSDRFSAERTGGSVSTLTIQRTQQEDSAVYLCASSFRQGWSSPLHFGNGTRLTVT.

The chain links TRBV7-9 to TRBJ2-2; TRBD2 aligns across 11 bases. This CDR3 is built from 16 residues. Germline V gene sequence: CDR1 SEHNR, CDR2 FQNEAQ (reference sequence). V trimming: 4 bases; J trimming: 7 bases; junction bases outside the gene matches: 8. The CDR3 nucleotides read TGTGCCAGCAGCTCTCCGACTAGCGGGGTGCACGGGGAGCTGTTTTTT. Protein product: CASSSPTSGVHGELFF.

The V and J genes are TRBV19 and TRBJ2-3; tentatively, D is TRBD2 (6 bases). Germline V lookup: CDR1 LNHDA, CDR2 SQIVND (reference sequence). V was cut by 4 bases and J by 4 bases, with 12 bases left in between. The CDR3 contains 14 residues. The CDR3 here is CASSTRERPDTQYF. The CDR3 DNA sequence: TGTGCCAGTAGTACCCGGGAGCGGCCAGATACGCAGTATTTT.

The CDR3 loop is CASSPGTGVSYEQYF. The CDR3, as DNA: TGTGCCAGCAGCCCCGGGACAGGGGTATCCTACGAGCAGTACTTC. The chain couples TRBV11-2 to TRBJ2-7; the match to TRBD1 covers 10 bases. Losses at the gene ends were 5 bases for V and 1 base for J; bases not matched to a gene: 5. The CDR3 is 15 amino acids. CDR1 and CDR2 from the germline V gene are SGHAT and FQNNGV.

The V and J genes are TRBV6-5 and TRBJ2-3, with a weak D call TRBD2 (6 bases). This CDR3 spans 15 amino acids. V lost 6 bases, J lost 0 bases, and 13 bases lay in between. Germline values: CDR1 MNHEY, CDR2 SVGAGI. The CDR3 sequence is CASRNGGASTDTQYF. Here the CDR3 DNA reads TGTGCCAGCAGGAATGGAGGGGCTAGCACAGATACGCAGTATTTT.

This chain connects TRBV2 to TRBJ1-2; TRBD1 aligns across 12 bases. Trimming took 7 bases from V and 4 from J; bases not matched to a gene: 4. The CDR3 contains 14 residues. Germline V lookup: CDR1 SNHLY, CDR2 FYNNEI. The chain's CDR3 is CASKGQGATYGYTF. CDR3 nucleotides: TGTGCCAGCAAGGGACAGGGGGCGACCTATGGCTACACCTTC.

This chain connects TRBV7-2 to TRBJ1-3, with no clear D. The CDR3 totals 16 residues. V lost 1 base to trimming and J lost 7 bases, with 17 bases between them. CDR1 SGHTA and CDR2 FQGNSA come from the germline V gene. CDR3 region: CASSLVAGTFRNTIYF. DNA of the CDR3: TGTGCCAGCAGCTTAGTTGCAGGAACCTTTCGCAACACCATATATTTT.

The CDR3 here is CASRPPGTGGGNTIYF. The CDR3 DNA follows: TGTGCCAGCCGACCCCCCGGGACAGGGGGTGGAAACACCATATATTTT. V and J are TRBV25-1 and TRBJ1-3; 11 bases are a match to TRBD1. V lost 8 bases, J lost 3 bases, and 9 bases stayed unmatched. Germline CDR1 and CDR2: MGHDK and SYGVNS. The CDR3 runs to 16 residues.

This clone was seen only a few times. The chain combines TRBV2 with TRBJ2-3, with D possibly TRBD2 on 6 matching bases. Germline values: CDR1 SNHLY, CDR2 FYNNEI. The CDR3 is made up of 17 amino acids. The ends were cut back, 0 bases at V and 0 bases at J, with 13 bases in the middle. The CDR3: CASSEALRSGSTDTQYF. The CDR3 DNA is TGTGCCAGCAGTGAAGCGCTTCGGAGCGGGAGCACAGATACGCAGTATTTT.

This chain joins TRBV2 and TRBJ2-2; D perhaps matches TRBD2 (6 bases). CDR3 length equals 12 residues. In germline, CDR1 is SNHLY, CDR2 FYNNEI. V was pared by 8 bases and J by 4 bases, with 8 bases between. CDR3 DNA: TGTGCCAGCGGGAGGTTCACCGGGGAGCTGTTTTTT. Its translation: CASGRFTGELFF.

The chain carries TRBV7-8 and TRBJ2-7, with 8 bases fitting TRBD2. The J segment lost 4 bases and the V segment lost 4 bases, leaving 6 bases of the junction unmatched. The CDR3 loop spans 14 amino acids. Germline CDR1 and CDR2: SGHVS and FQNEAQ. CDR3 DNA: TGTGCCAGCAGCTCCCAAAGCGGGAGATACGAGCAGTACTTC. Its protein is CASSSQSGRYEQYF.

This clone occurred many times. V and J are TRBV11-2 and TRBJ1-1; D is undetermined. The V end was cut by 3 bases, the J end by 1 base, with 6 bases between. Per germline, CDR1 SGHAT and CDR2 FQNNGV. The CDR3 covers 13 residues. In DNA form, the CDR3 reads TGTGCCAGCAGCTTGGCCCCGAACACTGAAGCTTTCTTT. Protein product: CASSLAPNTEAFF.

This clone was counted once. The J gene is TRBJ2-1, the V gene TRBV5-5, with D possibly TRBD1 on 5 matching bases. The CDR3 consists of 14 residues. Trimming pared 4 bases from V and 5 bases from J, leaving 13 bases between. Per the germline V gene, CDR1 is SGHKS and CDR2 is YYEKEE (reference sequence). In nucleotides, the CDR3 is TGTGCCAGCAGCCCAAGGGGCCTAAACAATGAGCAGTTCTTC. This codes for CASSPRGLNNEQFF.

This clone was seen just once. The chain carries TRBV6-5 and TRBJ2-1; 11 nucleotides match TRBD2. V was clipped by 0 bases and J by 7 bases; unmatched bases: 2. Germline assignment: CDR1 MNHEY and CDR2 SVGAGI. CDR3 length equals 15 residues. The CDR3 loop reads CASSYSSGGGNEQFF. CDR3 in DNA: TGTGCCAGCAGTTACTCTAGCGGGGGGGGTAATGAGCAGTTCTTC.

The V and J genes are TRBV7-9 and TRBJ2-7; D unclear. V lost 3 bases, J lost 6 bases, and 6 bases lay in between. Germline loops: CDR1 SEHNR, CDR2 FQNEAQ (reference sequence). CDR3 size: 11 residues. DNA of the CDR3: TGTGCCAGCAGCTTGACATCCGAGCAGTACTTC. It specifies CASSLTSEQYF.

The rearrangement uses TRBV18 and TRBJ2-7; 7 nucleotides agree with TRBD1. Germline CDR1 reads KGHSH; CDR2 reads LQKENI. This CDR3 has 13 amino acids. V lost 1 base, J lost 3 bases, and 0 bases stayed unmatched. The CDR3 loop reads CASSPRQGYEQYF. Here the CDR3 DNA reads TGTGCCAGCTCACCACGACAGGGCTACGAGCAGTACTTC.

This clone has a handful of counts. The chain has TRBV14 and TRBJ1-2; no clear D. Trimming shortened V by 0 bases and J by 8 bases, and 4 bases separated the two germline ends. The CDR3 has 11 residues. Germline V gives CDR1 SGHDN, CDR2 FVKESK. The CDR3 nucleotides read TGTGCCAGCAGCCAAGATCGGGGCTACACCTTC. Amino acid sequence: CASSQDRGYTF.